This TCR beta chain derives from a study of beta chain features in type 1 diabetes. Reverse transcribing all isolated RNA meant expressed TCRB transcripts were sequenced. TCRdb's table, derived via immunoSEQ multiplex PCR, lists solely in-frame clones and lacks some. The repertoire includes 15,000 to 18,000 clones, approximately 71% of them detected once, and over 2% sits in the top ten. One heparinised draw of blood, averaging about 110 mL, came from each donor. CD4+ naive, central memory, regulatory and stem cell-like memory subsets were isolated by sorting on CD45RO/CCR7/CD25/CD127/CD95/CD27. Trimming removed 3 bases at V and 0 bases at J, with 12 bases between. This CDR3 is built from 15 residues. Germline-derived CDR1 and CDR2 are WSHSY and SAAADI. Study outcomes and limitations: Among all four CD4+ subsets, Type 1 diabetes patients had TCRB CDR3s that were moderately but significantly shorter.

Comment on this clone: Its antigen is unknown.

The sequenced sample was Tregs from blood. This rearrangement joins TRBV10-2 to TRBJ2-7; TRBD2 is a possible D gene (5 bases). The source is a man between 25 and 39 years old with type 1 diabetes. Here the CDR3 reads CASSEGLAGSYEQYF. DNA for the CDR3: TGCGCCAGCAGTGAAGGGCTAGCAGGCTCCTACGAGCAGTACTTC.